The present T cell receptor (beta chain) was sequenced within a study of blood T cell repertoires in COVID-19. As for the study in general: There were acute and convalescent COVID-19 samples, and they came from the United States, Italy and Spain.

The participants were between about 18 and 90 years old and came from under 25 US areas. Participant-reported clinical history was the basis for cohort assignment. This CDR3 region has 14 residues. Germline V gene sequence: CDR1 ENHRY, CDR2 SYGVKD. V shed 6 bases and J 2 bases; nucleotides not matched to a gene: 2. The repertoire was sequenced with immunoSEQ multiplex PCR; TCRdb's copy has only in-frame clones and lacks some. The table includes 250,000 to 350,000 clones, roughly 87% detected once. The sequencing input was PBMCs or T cells enriched from blood (not recorded which). The V call is TRBV10-3, the J call TRBJ2-7; 12 nucleotides agree with TRBD2. The TCR was taken from a woman aged 25 to 45 who had recovered from COVID-19. CDR3 bases: TGTGCCATCAGGCCTAGCGGGGGGGCCTACGAGCAGTACTTC. Its translation is CAIRPSGGAYEQYF.